The present T cell receptor beta chain was sequenced within a study of blood T cell repertoires in COVID-19. For the study at large: Material from acute and convalescent COVID-19 was sourced from the United States, Italy and Spain.

The CDR3 totals 13 residues. Germline V gene sequence: CDR1 GTSNPN, CDR2 SVGIG (reference sequence). The germline V and J ends were trimmed by 4 bases and 4 bases, with 13 bases remaining between them. The study recruited people aged about 18 to 90 years across approximately 24 US areas. Self-reported history from a screening survey and questionnaire set each donor's cohort. As processed by the authors: Estimated nucleated cell counts came from reference gene primer amplification. Measured with immunoSEQ multiplex PCR; TCRdb has only the in-frame clones, and not every one. Clonal size and the V and J genes are those of that table, whereas D and trimming came from the DNA. The sample has some 260,000 clones, about 81% seen once.

The sequence was collected from a man between 25 and 39 years old with acute COVID-19. The source material was PBMCs or T cells enriched from blood (not recorded which). V usage is TRBV30 and J usage is TRBJ1-1; tentatively, D is TRBD1 (5 bases). The CDR3 is CAWIGDWVTEAFF. The CDR3 DNA follows: TGTGCCTGGATAGGGGATTGGGTCACTGAAGCTTTCTTT. The variable domain in full, completed from reference TRBV30 and TRBJ1-1, reads SQTIHQWPATLVQPVGSPLSLECTVEGTSNPNLYWYRQAAGRGLQLLFYSVGIGQISSEVPQNLSASRPQDRQFILSSKKLLLSDSGFYLCAWIGDWVTEAFFGQGTRLTVV.